Described below is a single TCR beta chain sequence and its context. No antigen is known for it. J lost 0 bases, V lost 1 base, and 5 bases had no gene match. The germline V gene encodes CDR1 SGHTA and CDR2 FQGNSA. This CDR3 has 16 amino acids. The data were taken from a study of shared clonotypes between healthy human individuals. Whole-study results and caveats: Naive subsets usually exceeded memory subsets in estimated richness.

The method was immunoSEQ multiplex PCR; TCRdb's version includes in-frame clones alone and lacks a portion of them. The sample contains some 1 million clones, about 76% of which appear only once. Input material: memory CD4+ T cells sorted from blood. Regarding subset: CD45RA-negative fraction. This sequence joins TRBV7-2 and TRBJ2-7; 8 bases are a match to TRBD1. The receptor was derived from a man aged 18 to 30 in good health. CDR3 coding DNA: TGTGCCAGCAGCTTAGGAACCGGGACAGGCTCCTACGAGCAGTACTTC. It encodes CASSLGTGTGSYEQYF.